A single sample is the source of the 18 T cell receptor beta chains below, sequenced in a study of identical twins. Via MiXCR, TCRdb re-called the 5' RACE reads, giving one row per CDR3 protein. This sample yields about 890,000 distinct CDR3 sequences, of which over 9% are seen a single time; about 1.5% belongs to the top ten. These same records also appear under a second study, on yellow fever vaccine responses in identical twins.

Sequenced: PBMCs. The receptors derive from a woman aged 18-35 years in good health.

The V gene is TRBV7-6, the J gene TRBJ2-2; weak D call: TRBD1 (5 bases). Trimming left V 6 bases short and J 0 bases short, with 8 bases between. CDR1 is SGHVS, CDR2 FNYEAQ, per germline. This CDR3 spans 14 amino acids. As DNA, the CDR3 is TGTGCCAGCAGATGGGGCGCGAACACCGGGGAGCTGTTTTTT. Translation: CASRWGANTGELFF.

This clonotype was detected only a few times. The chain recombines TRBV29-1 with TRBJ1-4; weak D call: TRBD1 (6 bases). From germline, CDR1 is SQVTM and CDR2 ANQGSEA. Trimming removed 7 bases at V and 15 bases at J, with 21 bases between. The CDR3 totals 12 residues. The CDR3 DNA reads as TGCAGCGCAGAGACAGGAGGGAAAACAGTGTTTTTT. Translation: CSAETGGKTVFF.

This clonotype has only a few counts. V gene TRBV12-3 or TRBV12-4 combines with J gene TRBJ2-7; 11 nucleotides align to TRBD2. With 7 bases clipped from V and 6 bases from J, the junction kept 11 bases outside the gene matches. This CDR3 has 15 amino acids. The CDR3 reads CASTKTGTSGGEQYF. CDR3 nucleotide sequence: TGTGCCAGCACCAAGACAGGGACTAGCGGTGGCGAGCAGTACTTC.

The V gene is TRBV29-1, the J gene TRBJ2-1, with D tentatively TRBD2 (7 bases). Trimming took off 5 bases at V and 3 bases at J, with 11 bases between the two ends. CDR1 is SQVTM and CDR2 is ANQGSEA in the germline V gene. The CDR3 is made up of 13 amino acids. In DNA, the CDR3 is TGCAGCGTTTTGGGAGGGGGCTACAATGAGCAGTTCTTC. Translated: CSVLGGGYNEQFF.

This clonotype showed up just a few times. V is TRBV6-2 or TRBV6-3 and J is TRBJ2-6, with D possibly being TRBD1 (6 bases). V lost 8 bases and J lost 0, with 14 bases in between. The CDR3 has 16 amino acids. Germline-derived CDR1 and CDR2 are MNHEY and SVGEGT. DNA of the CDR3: TGTGCCAGCGGGGCAGGGGACGGCTCTGGGGCCAACGTCCTGACTTTC. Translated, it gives CASGAGDGSGANVLTF.

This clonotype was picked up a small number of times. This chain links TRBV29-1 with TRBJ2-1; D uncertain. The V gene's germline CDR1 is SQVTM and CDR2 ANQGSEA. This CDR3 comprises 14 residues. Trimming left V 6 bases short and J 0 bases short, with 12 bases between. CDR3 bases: TGCAGCGTAGATATTTGGAGCTCCTACAATGAGCAGTTCTTC. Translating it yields CSVDIWSSYNEQFF.

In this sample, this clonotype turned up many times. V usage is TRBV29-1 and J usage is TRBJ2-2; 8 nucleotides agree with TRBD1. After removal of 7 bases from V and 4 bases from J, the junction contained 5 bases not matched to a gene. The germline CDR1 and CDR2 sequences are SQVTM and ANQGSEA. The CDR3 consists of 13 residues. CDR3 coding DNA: TGCAGCGCCGGGGACAGGTCCACCGGGGAGCTGTTTTTT. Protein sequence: CSAGDRSTGELFF.

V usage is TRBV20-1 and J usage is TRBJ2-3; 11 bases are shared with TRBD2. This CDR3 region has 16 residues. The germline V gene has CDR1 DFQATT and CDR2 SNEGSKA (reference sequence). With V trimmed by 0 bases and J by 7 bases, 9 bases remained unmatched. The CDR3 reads CSARDPLAGGPYTQYF. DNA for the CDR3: TGCAGTGCTAGAGATCCCCTAGCGGGGGGCCCGTATACGCAGTATTTT.

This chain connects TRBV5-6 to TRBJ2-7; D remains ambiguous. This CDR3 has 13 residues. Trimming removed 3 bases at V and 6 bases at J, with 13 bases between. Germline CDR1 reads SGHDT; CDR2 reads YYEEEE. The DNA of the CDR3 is TGTGCCAGCAGCTCCGGAAGTGGTCGCGAGCAGTACGTC. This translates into CASSSGSGREQYV.

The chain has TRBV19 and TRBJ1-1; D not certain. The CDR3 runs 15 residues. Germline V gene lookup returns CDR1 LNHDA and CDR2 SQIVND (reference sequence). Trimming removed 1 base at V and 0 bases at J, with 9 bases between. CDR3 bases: TGTGCCAGTAGTATAGGGGGTCCACTGAACACTGAAGCTTTCTTT. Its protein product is CASSIGGPLNTEAFF.

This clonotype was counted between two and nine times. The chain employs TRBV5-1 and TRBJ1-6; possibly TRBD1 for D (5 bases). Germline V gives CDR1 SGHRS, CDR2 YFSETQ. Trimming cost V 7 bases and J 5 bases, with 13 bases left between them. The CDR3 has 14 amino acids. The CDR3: CASGRDGDNSPLHF. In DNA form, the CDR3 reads TGCGCCAGCGGACGGGACGGGGATAATTCACCCCTCCACTTT.

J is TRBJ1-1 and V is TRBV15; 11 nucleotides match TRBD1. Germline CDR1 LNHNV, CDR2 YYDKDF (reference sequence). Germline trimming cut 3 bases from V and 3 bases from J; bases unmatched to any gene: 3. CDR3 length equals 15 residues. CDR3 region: CATSRGDRGDTEAFF. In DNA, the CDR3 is TGTGCCACCAGCAGGGGGGACAGGGGGGACACTGAAGCTTTCTTT.

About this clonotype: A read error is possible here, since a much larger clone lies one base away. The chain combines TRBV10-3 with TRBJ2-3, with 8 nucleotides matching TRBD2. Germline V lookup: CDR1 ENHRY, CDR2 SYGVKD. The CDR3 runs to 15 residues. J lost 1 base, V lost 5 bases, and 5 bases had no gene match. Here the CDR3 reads CAISKLAGRTDTQYF. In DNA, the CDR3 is TGTGCCATCAGTAAATTAGCGGGGCGCACAGATACGCAGTATTTT.

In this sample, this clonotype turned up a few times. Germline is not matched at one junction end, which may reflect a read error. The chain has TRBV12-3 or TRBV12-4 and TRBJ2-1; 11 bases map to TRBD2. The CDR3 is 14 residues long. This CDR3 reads CASSLAGGLDEQFF. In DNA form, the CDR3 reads TGTGCCAGCAGTCTAGCGGGAGGTTTGGATGAGCAGTTCTTC.

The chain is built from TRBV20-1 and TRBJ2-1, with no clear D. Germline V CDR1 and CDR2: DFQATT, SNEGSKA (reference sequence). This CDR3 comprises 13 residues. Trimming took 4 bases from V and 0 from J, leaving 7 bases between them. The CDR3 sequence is CSAKVSSYNEQFF. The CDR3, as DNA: TGCAGTGCTAAGGTTAGCTCCTACAATGAGCAGTTCTTC.

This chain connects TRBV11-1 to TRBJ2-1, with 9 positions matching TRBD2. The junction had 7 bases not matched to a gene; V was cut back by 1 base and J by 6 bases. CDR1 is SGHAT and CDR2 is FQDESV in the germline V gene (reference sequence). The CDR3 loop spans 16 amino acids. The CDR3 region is CASSLEAGGALNEQFF. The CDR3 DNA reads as TGTGCCAGCAGCTTAGAGGCGGGAGGGGCGCTCAATGAGCAGTTCTTC.

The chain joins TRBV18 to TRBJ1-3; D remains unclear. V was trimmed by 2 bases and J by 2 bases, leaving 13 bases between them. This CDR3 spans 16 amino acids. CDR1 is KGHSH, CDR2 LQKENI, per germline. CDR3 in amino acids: CASSPISSVAGNTIYF. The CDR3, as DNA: TGTGCCAGCTCACCAATCTCGTCGGTCGCTGGAAACACCATATATTTT.

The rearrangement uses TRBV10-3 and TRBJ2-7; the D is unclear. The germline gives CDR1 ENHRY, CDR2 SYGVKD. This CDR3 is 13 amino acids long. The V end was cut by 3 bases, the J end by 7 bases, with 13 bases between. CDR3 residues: CAISEQMNGEQYF. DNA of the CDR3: TGTGCCATCAGTGAACAGATGAATGGGGAGCAGTACTTC.